This T cell receptor beta chain was identified in a study of molecular identifiers for immune sequencing clone quantification (dated by TCRdb to the late 2010s). Concerning the study at large: For a replicate experiment, RNA from around 20,000 or 100,000 naive CD8 T cells was divided into five aliquots, of which four were sequenced. CD8 T cells were used in a methods study to benchmark molecular-identifier clustering-based TCR repertoire sequencing (MIDCIRS) and TCR RNA copy counting. What the authors observed across the whole study: Without barcode sub-clustering, chimeric consensus sequences inflated TCR diversity; chimeras reached as high as 47%. Clones above 20 RNA copies held over 99% of molecules in CMV-specific effector cells but under 1% in naive cells. Modeling gave around 2.7 recovered TCR RNA copies per cell versus 9.5 to 10 by digital PCR, implying roughly 29% capture efficiency. Spiked-in Jurkat TCR RNA equal to a single cell's worth was reported to be detectable even within 1,200,000 naive CD8 T cells. The sizes of highly expanded clones could end up underestimated when identical TCR molecules share a barcode. Spiked-in Jurkat TCR RNA (approximately 9 copies' worth), which is not part of the donor repertoire, was contained in the naive libraries.

Libraries of naive CD8 T cells were built from about 20,000 to 1,000,000 sorted cells, with 10%, 30% or 50% of the purified RNA used. On a BD FACSAria II, naive CD8 T cells were FACS-sorted as CD8+CD4-CCR7+CD45RA+ and collected into RLT Plus buffer. To test detection sensitivity, Jurkat RNA equal to ten TCR copies was added to samples of roughly 17,000-1,100,000 naive CD8 T cells. CD8 T cells were enriched with RosetteSep CD8+ T Cell Enrichment Cocktail and Ficoll-Paque, followed by ACK red cell lysis. The library was obtained by PCR. Instrument on record: NextSeq 500. Bulk TCR libraries were prepared as previously described, using TCR primers listed in Table S5. The Qiagen AllPrep DNA/RNA kit was used to purify total RNA. Before any analysis, reads coming from multiple sequencing runs of the same library were combined into one pool. The paper's processing steps were these. Only reads with exact TCR constant sequence were kept, trimmed to 150 nt, and grouped by their 12-nt molecular barcodes. Reads in each barcode group were sub-clustered using a 15% Levenshtein threshold, and a quality-weighted consensus sequence was built for each RNA molecule. Non-functional sequences were filtered out, along with any lower-count sequence sitting one edit away from another sequence. Based on a fit of two negative binomial distributions, barcode sub-clusters having less than 20% of the maximum read count were discarded. TCRdb reprocessed the public reads (quality trimming at Q25 with fastp, clone calling with MiXCR) and kept in-frame beta chains. Rows merge per CDR3 protein into single entries with the most common DNA and genes. The V and J calls and clone size come from TCRdb's table, not from the authors' own analysis. This sample comprises under 800,000 distinct CDR3 sequences, 25% of them detected only once. About 0.84% of the sample rests with the top ten.

This clonotype was seen more than once but under ten times. Its antigen has not been determined. No per-base quality is available; no much larger clone lies one base away. Deletion took 3 bases off V and 2 bases off J, with a span of 17 bases between the germline ends. According to the germline V gene, CDR1 reads LGHNA and CDR2 reads YNFKEQ. From the cysteine up to the phenylalanine, the CDR3 has a length of 16 residues. The read is trimmed to its CDR3 DNA, 48 bases read in frame from base 1. The sample consisted of naive CD8+ T cells from blood, with Jurkat cell RNA spiked in. In light of the paper, this sample's cell subset or site label describes: FACS-sorted CD8+CD4-CCR7+CD45RA+ naive T cells. The receptor's source is a human donor in good health. Some libraries in this study had Jurkat cell RNA spiked in. The rearrangement joined TRBV4-2 to TRBJ2-7; the D gene could be TRBD1 or TRBD2, each one agreeing over 6 bases. Here is the DNA: TGTGCCAGCAGCCAGATCGGGGGCAGGGCGGCCTACGAGCAGTACTTC. This gives the protein CASSQIGGRAAYEQYF.